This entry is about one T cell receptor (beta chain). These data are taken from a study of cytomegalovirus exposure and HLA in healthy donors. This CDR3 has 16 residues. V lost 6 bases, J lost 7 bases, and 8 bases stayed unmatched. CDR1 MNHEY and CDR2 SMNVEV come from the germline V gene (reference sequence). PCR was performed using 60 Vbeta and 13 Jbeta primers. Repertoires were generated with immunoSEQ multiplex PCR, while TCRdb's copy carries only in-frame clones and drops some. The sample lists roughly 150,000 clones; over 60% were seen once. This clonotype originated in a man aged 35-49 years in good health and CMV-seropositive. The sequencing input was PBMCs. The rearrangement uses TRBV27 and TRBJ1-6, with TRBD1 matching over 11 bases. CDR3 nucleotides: TGTGCCAGCAGGACCGTTGGGACAGGGGGAAATTCACCCCTCCACTTT. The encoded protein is CASRTVGTGGNSPLHF.